This T cell receptor (beta chain) was recorded in a study of T cell responses to AZD1222 COVID-19 vaccine. Clones were read by immunoSEQ multiplex PCR, and TCRdb kept only the in-frame ones, dropping some. The sample records around 99,000 clones, approximately 87% being singletons. The receptor's source is an adult who received the AZD1222 COVID-19 vaccine. The sample here was peripheral blood, taken 28 days after the second AZD1222 dose.

The CDR3 nucleotides read TGTGCCACCAGTGATCCCCAGGGCCGGGGGCACAATGAGCAGTTCTTC. Translated, it gives CATSDPQGRGHNEQFF. The genes are TRBV24-1 and TRBJ2-1, with D possibly called TRBD1 or TRBD2 (6 bases each). CDR3 length: 16 amino acids. Germline CDR1 KGHDR, CDR2 SFDVKD. V gave up 3 bases and J gave up 5 bases, with 16 bases separating them.